A single sample gave rise to the 14 T cell receptor beta chains below, sequenced in a study of shared clonotypes between healthy human individuals. Only in-frame clones appear in the TCRdb table, and some are missing; sequencing was by immunoSEQ multiplex PCR. Among about 960,000 clones listed, around three quarters were seen once. The specimen sequenced was memory CD4+ T cells sorted from blood. Subset noted: CD45RA-negative fraction. All receptors come from a man aged 18 to 35 in good health.

This CDR3 reads CASSARSTAGSYEQYF. DNA of the CDR3: TGTGCCAGCAGCGCCCGAAGTACGGCAGGGAGTTACGAGCAGTACTTC. This chain uses TRBV7-6 with TRBJ2-7; tentatively, D is TRBD1 or TRBD2 (5 bases each). Germline CDR1 and CDR2: SGHVS and FNYEAQ. Between the trimmed V and J ends, which lost 5 bases and 4 bases, there was a span of 21 bases. This CDR3 region has 16 residues.

This clone was counted only a few times. The chain combines TRBV28 with TRBJ2-1; 12 bases are shared with TRBD2. This CDR3 contains 16 residues. The V gene end was trimmed by 3 bases and the J gene end by 4 bases; junction bases not matched to a gene: 4. CDR1 is MDHEN and CDR2 is SYDVKM in the germline V gene. The CDR3 coding sequence is TGTGCCAGCAGTTTGTATCTAGCGGGGGGGTACAATGAGCAGTTCTTC. Translation: CASSLYLAGGYNEQFF.

The rearrangement uses TRBV6-6 and TRBJ1-1; the D gene is possibly TRBD1 (6 bases). The CDR3 length is 15 residues. V was clipped by 0 bases and J by 4 bases, with 12 bases between them. Germline lookup yields CDR1 MNHNY and CDR2 SVGAGI (reference sequence). The CDR3 DNA reads TGTGCCAGCAGTTACTCGGGGGGCGCCGTCACTGAAGCTTTCTTT. Translating it yields CASSYSGGAVTEAFF.

The rearrangement uses TRBV6-1 and TRBJ2-1; D is perhaps TRBD1 or TRBD2 (5 bases each). Trimming cost V 2 bases and J 6 bases, with 14 bases left between them. Germline CDR1 is MNHNS and CDR2 is SASEGT. CDR3 length: 15 residues. CDR3 residues: CASSEQALGVNEQFF. CDR3 nucleotide sequence: TGTGCCAGCAGTGAACAGGCCCTGGGGGTCAATGAGCAGTTCTTC.

The J gene is TRBJ2-1, the V gene TRBV14, with D possibly being TRBD2 (6 bases). Germline V gene sequence: CDR1 SGHDN, CDR2 FVKESK. This CDR3 spans 15 amino acids. Trimming took off 1 base at V and 3 bases at J, with 10 bases between the two ends. CDR3 in amino acids: CASSQGSGLYNEQFF. CDR3 DNA sequence: TGTGCCAGCAGCCAAGGTAGCGGACTCTACAATGAGCAGTTCTTC. Drawing the rest from reference TRBV14 and TRBJ2-1, the complete variable domain is EAGVTQFPSHSVIEKGQTVTLRCDPISGHDNLYWYRRVMGKEIKFLLHFVKESKQDESGMPNNRFLAERTGGTYSTLKVQPAELEDSGVYFCASSQGSGLYNEQFFGPGTRLTVL.

The chain links TRBV27 to TRBJ1-2; D may be TRBD1 (6 bases). The V gene lost 4 bases and the J gene lost 6 bases, with 21 bases spanning the gap. The CDR3 length is 16 residues. CDR1 is MNHEY and CDR2 is SMNVEV in the germline V gene (reference sequence). The CDR3 coding sequence is TGTGCCAGCAGTTCGCTCCCGCGTGGACAGACAGATGGCTACACCTTC. Amino acid sequence: CASSSLPRGQTDGYTF.

This clone was seen only a few times. This chain uses TRBV9 with TRBJ2-7, with D possibly being TRBD1 or TRBD2 (5 bases each). Germline-derived CDR1 and CDR2 are SGDLS and YYNGEE. The CDR3 has 15 residues. Trimming pared 0 bases from V and 5 bases from J, leaving 15 bases between. The CDR3 loop reads CASSVASTGTNEQYF. Written as DNA, the CDR3 is TGTGCCAGCAGCGTAGCCTCTACCGGGACGAACGAGCAGTACTTC.

The genes are TRBV18 and TRBJ2-2; TRBD2 matches at 12 bases. V was pared by 3 bases and J by 5 bases, with 4 bases of the junction left unmatched. Looked up from germline, CDR1 is KGHSH and CDR2 is LQKENI. This CDR3 has 16 residues. The CDR3 here is CASSPTSGGPTGELFF. CDR3 DNA: TGTGCCAGCTCACCGACTAGCGGGGGCCCAACCGGGGAGCTGTTTTTT.

The J gene is TRBJ2-2, the V gene TRBV5-1, with D unresolved. CDR1 is SGHRS, CDR2 YFSETQ, per germline. The CDR3 runs to 15 residues. Trimming left V 0 bases short and J 0 bases short, with 6 bases between. The CDR3, as DNA: TGCGCCAGCAGCTTGGGAGTCGCGAACACCGGGGAGCTGTTTTTT. Translation gives CASSLGVANTGELFF. Together with reference TRBV5-1 and TRBJ2-2, the CDR3 gives the full variable domain: KAGVTQTPRYLIKTRGQQVTLSCSPISGHRSVSWYQQTPGQGLQFLFEYFSETQRNKGNFPGRFSGRQFSNSRSEMNVSTLELGDSALYLCASSLGVANTGELFFGEGSRLTVL.

This clone was observed a handful of times. The chain couples TRBV7-2 to TRBJ2-1, with no clear D. The length of the CDR3 is 15 residues. Trimming removed 2 bases from V and 9 bases from J, with 17 bases in between. From germline, CDR1 is SGHTA and CDR2 FQGNSA. The CDR3 DNA is TGTGCCAGCAGCTTAACAACCGGCATTGGTAGTGAGCAGTTCTTC. This encodes CASSLTTGIGSEQFF.

V gene TRBV29-1 combines with J gene TRBJ2-3; TRBD2 aligns across 9 bases. The CDR3 sequence is 14 residues long. CDR1 is SQVTM, CDR2 ANQGSEA, per germline. V was clipped by 4 bases and J by 2 bases; unmatched bases: 4. This chain's CDR3 is CSVALAGTTDTQYF. The CDR3, as DNA: TGCAGCGTTGCCCTAGCGGGGACCACAGATACGCAGTATTTT.

The chain combines TRBV27 with TRBJ1-1, with 8 positions matching TRBD1. The V gene's germline CDR1 is MNHEY and CDR2 SMNVEV (reference sequence). CDR3 length: 16 amino acids. Trimming took 4 bases from V and 1 from J; bases not matched to a gene: 8. The CDR3 region is CASSSHRTGTNTEAFF. The CDR3, as DNA: TGTGCCAGCAGTTCTCATAGGACAGGGACGAACACTGAAGCTTTCTTT.

The chain links TRBV9 to TRBJ2-2; D is perhaps TRBD2 (6 bases). Looked up from germline, CDR1 is SGDLS and CDR2 is YYNGEE. The V end lost 6 bases, the J end lost 4 bases, and 22 bases lay between the germline ends. The CDR3 contains 17 residues. As DNA, the CDR3 is TGTGCCAGCACCAAAGGTTCTGGGGCGGGACGCACCGGGGAGCTGTTTTTT. Translation gives CASTKGSGAGRTGELFF.

The chain links TRBV9 to TRBJ2-3, with 9 bases aligning to TRBD2. Germline CDR1 is SGDLS and CDR2 is YYNGEE. V trimming: 6 bases; J trimming: 5 bases; junction bases outside the gene matches: 16. The CDR3 covers 17 residues. CDR3 DNA: TGTGCCAGCACCTCCTTGGGGGGGGGACTAGCCCGAGATACGCAGTATTTT. It is translated as CASTSLGGGLARDTQYF.